One sample yielded the 24 T cell receptor beta chains listed below, sequenced in a study of T cells expressing NK-cell markers. Following a re-call of the 5' RACE reads, TCRdb has one entry per CDR3 protein and lacks DNA. The clone table shows 150,000 or so distinct CDR3 sequences, with the ten largest holding 37%. Sequenced input: blood T cells: a sorted CD56 or NKG2C T cell subset, CD4+ or CD8+ T cells, or bulk PBMC T cells (not recorded which). The receptors shown here come from a woman aged 45 to 65 in good health.

The V and J genes are TRBV5-6 and TRBJ1-5. The CDR3 length is 13 residues. Germline V gives CDR1 SGHDT, CDR2 YYEEEE. The CDR3: CASSSDRNQPQHF. The whole variable domain, remainder taken from reference TRBV5-6 and TRBJ1-5, is DAGVTQSPTHLIKTRGQQVTLRCSPKSGHDTVSWYQQALGQGPQFIFQYYEEEERQRGNFPDRFSGHQFPNYSSELNVNALLLGDSALYLCASSSDRNQPQHFGDGTRLSIL.

This chain joins TRBV2 and TRBJ2-1. Germline V gene lookup returns CDR1 SNHLY and CDR2 FYNNEI. The CDR3 runs 16 residues. CDR3 in amino acids: CASSEGLASSYNEQFF.

The chain uses TRBV14 and TRBJ2-3. The germline V gene has CDR1 SGHDN and CDR2 FVKESK. The CDR3 covers 18 residues. The CDR3 is CASSPAEVADPFTDTQYF.

The rearrangement joins TRBV4-1 to TRBJ2-7. Germline V CDR1 and CDR2: MGHRA, YSYEKL. The CDR3 is made up of 14 amino acids. The chain's CDR3 is CASSQEYEPAEQYF.

The chain employs TRBV12-3 or TRBV12-4 and TRBJ1-6; with no DNA, the TCRdb D assignment of TRBD1 cannot be verified. The CDR3 has 16 residues. CDR3 in amino acids: CASSLQGVDPHSPLHF.

The V gene is TRBV19, the J gene TRBJ2-2; no DNA is available, so the TRBD2 call from TCRdb remains unchecked. This CDR3 has 17 amino acids. Germline V gene lookup returns CDR1 LNHDA and CDR2 SQIVND (reference sequence). The CDR3 sequence: CASHYYGLAGNTGELFF.

The rearrangement joins TRBV24-1 to TRBJ2-3; the D call from TCRdb, TRBD1, cannot be confirmed without DNA. Looked up from germline, CDR1 is KGHDR and CDR2 is SFDVKD. The CDR3 length is 15 residues. The CDR3 region is CASRGGTLPTDTQYF.

The chain employs TRBV4-1 and TRBJ2-5; the TCRdb D gene call, TRBD1, has no DNA to confirm it. The CDR3 consists of 15 residues. Germline V gene sequence: CDR1 MGHRA, CDR2 YSYEKL. The CDR3 reads CASSPNPGPSETQYF.

This sequence joins TRBV18 and TRBJ2-1; TCRdb returns TRBD2, unconfirmable since there is no DNA. Germline assignment: CDR1 KGHSH and CDR2 LQKENI. The CDR3 covers 16 residues. The CDR3 loop is CASSPASGPTYNEQFF.

V is TRBV5-5 and J is TRBJ2-6. Germline-derived CDR1 and CDR2 are SGHKS and YYEKEE (reference sequence). CDR3 length: 17 residues. The CDR3 spells CASSVEPGISGANVLTF.

CDR3 amino acids: CASSFTQGRTEAFF. The chain has TRBV7-9 and TRBJ1-1; TCRdb designates TRBD1, a call that cannot be tested without DNA. The length of the CDR3 is 14 residues. Germline CDR1 is SEHNR and CDR2 is FQNEAQ (reference sequence).

J is TRBJ2-3 and V is TRBV27; no DNA is available, so the TRBD2 call from TCRdb remains unchecked. The CDR3 is 16 residues long. Germline V gene sequence: CDR1 MNHEY, CDR2 SMNVEV (reference sequence). CDR3 sequence reads: CASSPGTSGASDTQYF.

V and J are TRBV9 and TRBJ2-1; no DNA is available, so the TRBD1 call from TCRdb remains unchecked. Germline V lookup: CDR1 SGDLS, CDR2 YYNGEE. CDR3 size: 14 residues. This CDR3 reads CASSVEWGHNEQFF.

The rearrangement links TRBV2 to TRBJ2-7; the D call from TCRdb, TRBD1, cannot be confirmed without DNA. Germline V gene data show CDR1 as SNHLY and CDR2 as FYNNEI. This CDR3 region has 14 residues. The CDR3 sequence is CASSERQGAYEQYF. Complete variable domain (other parts from reference TRBV2 and TRBJ2-7): EPEVTQTPSHQVTQMGQEVILRCVPISNHLYFYWYRQILGQKVEFLVSFYNNEISEKSEIFDDQFSVERPDGSNFTLKIRSTKLEDSAMYFCASSERQGAYEQYFGPGTRLTVT.

J is TRBJ2-6 and V is TRBV27; TCRdb gives TRBD2 as the D gene, but with no DNA this cannot be confirmed. Germline CDR1 and CDR2: MNHEY and SMNVEV (reference sequence). CDR3 size: 18 residues. The CDR3 sequence: CASSLRGIFGSGANVLTF.

V usage is TRBV27 and J usage is TRBJ2-7; TCRdb's D gene call, TRBD1, goes unchecked for lack of DNA. The CDR3 loop spans 15 amino acids. Looked up from germline, CDR1 is MNHEY and CDR2 is SMNVEV (reference sequence). CDR3 region: CASSPGLGPSYEQYF.

The chain joins TRBV5-6 to TRBJ1-5; TCRdb selects TRBD1, and the lack of DNA leaves this call unchecked. Germline-derived CDR1 and CDR2 are SGHDT and YYEEEE. This CDR3 comprises 14 residues. CDR3 sequence: CASSFGTGAQPQHF.

V is TRBV20-1 and J is TRBJ2-2. Germline V gene lookup returns CDR1 DFQATT and CDR2 SNEGSKA (reference sequence). The CDR3 runs 13 residues. The chain's CDR3 is CSARDWLTGELFF.

The genes are TRBV6-1 and TRBJ2-1; there is no DNA to check the TCRdb D call of TRBD1. Germline V gene lookup returns CDR1 MNHNS and CDR2 SASEGT. This CDR3 contains 16 residues. The chain's CDR3 is CASSNTGTLAYNEQFF.

The chain uses TRBV11-2 and TRBJ2-1; absent DNA, TCRdb's TRBD1 call cannot be checked. The CDR3 extends over 17 amino acids. Germline CDR1 and CDR2: SGHAT and FQNNGV. CDR3 amino acids: CASSLSPGTEHYNEQFF.

The CDR3 loop reads CASRSAGEGPYNEQFF. This rearrangement joins TRBV12-3 or TRBV12-4 to TRBJ2-1; TCRdb's D call, TRBD2, is unchecked because there is no DNA. The CDR3 spans 16 residues.

CDR3 protein: CASSEALLTREQFF. The chain combines TRBV2 with TRBJ2-1. Germline V gives CDR1 SNHLY, CDR2 FYNNEI. This CDR3 has 14 residues.

The rearrangement links TRBV6-5 to TRBJ1-5; with no DNA, the TCRdb D assignment of TRBD1 cannot be verified. Looked up from germline, CDR1 is MNHEY and CDR2 is SVGAGI. CDR3 size: 15 residues. The CDR3: CASSLGAARGQPQHF.

V and J are TRBV10-2 and TRBJ1-5; TCRdb reports TRBD1, a call that lacks DNA to check it against. The CDR3 consists of 13 residues. From germline, CDR1 is WSHSY and CDR2 SAAADI. CDR3 residues: CASSFGTRQPQHF.